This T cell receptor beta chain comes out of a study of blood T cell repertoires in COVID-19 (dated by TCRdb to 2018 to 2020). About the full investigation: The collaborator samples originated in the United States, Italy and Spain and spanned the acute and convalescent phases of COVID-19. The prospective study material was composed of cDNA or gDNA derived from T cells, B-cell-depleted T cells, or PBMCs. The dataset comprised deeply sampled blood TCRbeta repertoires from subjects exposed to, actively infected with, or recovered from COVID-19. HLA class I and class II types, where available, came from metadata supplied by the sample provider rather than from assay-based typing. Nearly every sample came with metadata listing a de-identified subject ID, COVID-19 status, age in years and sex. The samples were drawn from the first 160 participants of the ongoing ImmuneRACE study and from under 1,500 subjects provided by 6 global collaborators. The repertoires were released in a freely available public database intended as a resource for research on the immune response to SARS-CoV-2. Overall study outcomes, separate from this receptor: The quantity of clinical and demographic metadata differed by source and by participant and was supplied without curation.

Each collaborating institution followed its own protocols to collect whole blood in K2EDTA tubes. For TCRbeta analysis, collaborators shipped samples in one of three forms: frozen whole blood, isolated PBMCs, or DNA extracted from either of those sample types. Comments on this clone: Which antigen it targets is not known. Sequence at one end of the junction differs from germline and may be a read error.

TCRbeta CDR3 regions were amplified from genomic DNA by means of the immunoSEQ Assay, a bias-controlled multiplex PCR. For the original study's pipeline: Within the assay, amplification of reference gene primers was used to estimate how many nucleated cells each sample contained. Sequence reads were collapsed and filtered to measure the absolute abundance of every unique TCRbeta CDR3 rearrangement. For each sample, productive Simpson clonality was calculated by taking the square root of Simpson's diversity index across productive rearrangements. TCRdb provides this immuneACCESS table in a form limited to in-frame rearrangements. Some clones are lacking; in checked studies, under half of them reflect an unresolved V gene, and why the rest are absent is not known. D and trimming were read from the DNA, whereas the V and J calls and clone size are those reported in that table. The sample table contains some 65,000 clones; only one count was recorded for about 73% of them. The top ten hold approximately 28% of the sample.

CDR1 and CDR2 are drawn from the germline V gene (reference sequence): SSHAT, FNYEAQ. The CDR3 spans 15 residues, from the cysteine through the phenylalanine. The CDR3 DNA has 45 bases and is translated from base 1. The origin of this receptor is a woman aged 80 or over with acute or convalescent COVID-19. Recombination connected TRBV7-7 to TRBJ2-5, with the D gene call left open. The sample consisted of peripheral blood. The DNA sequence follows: TGTGCTAGCAGCCCCTCCCCTGCGCACCAAGAGACCCAGTACTTC. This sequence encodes CASSPSPAHQETQYF.